This T cell receptor (beta chain) was observed in a study of blood T cell repertoires in COVID-19. About the research overall: Spain, Italy and the United States supplied samples that represented acute and convalescent COVID-19. PBMCs, B-cell-depleted T cells, or T cells were the source of the cDNA or gDNA that made up the material.

TCRdb's table, derived via immunoSEQ multiplex PCR, lists solely in-frame clones and lacks some. In the table there are some 42,000 clones, almost 95% of which are singletons. Sequenced: peripheral blood. The origin of this receptor is a man aged 45-65 years with active COVID-19.

CDR3 loop: CASSRGGDTEAFF. CDR3 sequence (DNA): TGTGCCAGCAGCAGAGGCGGAGACACTGAAGCTTTCTTT. The V and J genes are TRBV9 and TRBJ1-1; D not resolved. The CDR3 consists of 13 residues. Trimming removed 4 bases from V and 3 bases from J, with 10 bases in between. Germline loops: CDR1 SGDLS, CDR2 YYNGEE.